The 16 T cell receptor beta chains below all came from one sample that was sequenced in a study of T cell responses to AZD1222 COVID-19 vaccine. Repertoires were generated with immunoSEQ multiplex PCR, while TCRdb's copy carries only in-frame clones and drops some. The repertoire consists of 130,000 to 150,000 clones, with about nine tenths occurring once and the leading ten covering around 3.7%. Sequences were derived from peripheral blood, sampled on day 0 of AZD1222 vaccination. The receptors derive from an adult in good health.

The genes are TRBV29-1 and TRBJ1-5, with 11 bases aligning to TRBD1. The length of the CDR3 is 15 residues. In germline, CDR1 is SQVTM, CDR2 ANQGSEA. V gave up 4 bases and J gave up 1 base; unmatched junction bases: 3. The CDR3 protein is CSVGDRGGSNQPQHF. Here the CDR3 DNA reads TGCAGCGTTGGGGACAGGGGGGGAAGCAATCAGCCCCAGCATTTT.

CDR3 protein: CASSEASAGQGNQPQHF. The DNA for the CDR3 is TGTGCCAGCAGCGAGGCCAGTGCGGGACAGGGGAATCAGCCCCAGCATTTT. V usage is TRBV7-2 and J usage is TRBJ1-5, with TRBD1 identical over 10 bases. Germline values: CDR1 SGHTA, CDR2 FQGNSA. This CDR3 spans 17 amino acids. The junction had 11 bases not matched to a gene; V was cut back by 5 bases and J by 4 bases.

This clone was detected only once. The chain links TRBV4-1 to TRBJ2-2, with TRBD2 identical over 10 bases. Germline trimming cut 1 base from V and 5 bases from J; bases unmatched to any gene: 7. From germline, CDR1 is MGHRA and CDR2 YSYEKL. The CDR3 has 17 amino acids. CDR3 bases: TGCGCCAGCAGCCAAGTTTATAGCGGGGGGAGGACCGGGGAGCTGTTTTTT. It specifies CASSQVYSGGRTGELFF.

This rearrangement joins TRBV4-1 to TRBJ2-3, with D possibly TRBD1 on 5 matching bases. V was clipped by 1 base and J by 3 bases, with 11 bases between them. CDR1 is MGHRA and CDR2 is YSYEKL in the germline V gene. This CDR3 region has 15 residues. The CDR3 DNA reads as TGCGCCAGCAGCCAAGGAAGGGGCCCGACAGATACGCAGTATTTT. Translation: CASSQGRGPTDTQYF.

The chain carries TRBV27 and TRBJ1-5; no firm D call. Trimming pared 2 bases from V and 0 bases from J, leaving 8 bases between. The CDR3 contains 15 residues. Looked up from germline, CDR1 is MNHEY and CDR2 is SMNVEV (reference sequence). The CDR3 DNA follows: TGTGCCAGCAGTTTAAGATCAGATAGCAATCAGCCCCAGCATTTT. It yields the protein CASSLRSDSNQPQHF.

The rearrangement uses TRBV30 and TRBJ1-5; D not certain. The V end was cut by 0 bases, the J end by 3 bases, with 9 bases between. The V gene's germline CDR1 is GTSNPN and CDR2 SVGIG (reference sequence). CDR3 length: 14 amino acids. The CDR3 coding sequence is TGTGCCTGGAGTGTATCGGGGAACAATCAGCCCCAGCATTTT. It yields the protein CAWSVSGNNQPQHF. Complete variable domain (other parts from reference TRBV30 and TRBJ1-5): SQTIHQWPATLVQPVGSPLSLECTVEGTSNPNLYWYRQAAGRGLQLLFYSVGIGQISSEVPQNLSASRPQDRQFILSSKKLLLSDSGFYLCAWSVSGNNQPQHFGDGTRLSIL.

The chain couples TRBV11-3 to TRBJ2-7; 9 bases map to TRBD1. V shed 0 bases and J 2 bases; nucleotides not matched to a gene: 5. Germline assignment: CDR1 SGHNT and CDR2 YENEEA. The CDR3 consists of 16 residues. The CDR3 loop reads CASSLESGTGPYEQYF. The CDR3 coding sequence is TGTGCCAGCAGCTTAGAGTCCGGGACAGGGCCCTACGAGCAGTACTTC.

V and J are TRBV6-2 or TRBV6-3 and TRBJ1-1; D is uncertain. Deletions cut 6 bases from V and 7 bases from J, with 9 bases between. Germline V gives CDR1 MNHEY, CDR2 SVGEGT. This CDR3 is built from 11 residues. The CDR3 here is CASSHSVEAFF. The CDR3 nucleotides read TGTGCCAGCAGCCACAGCGTTGAAGCTTTCTTT.

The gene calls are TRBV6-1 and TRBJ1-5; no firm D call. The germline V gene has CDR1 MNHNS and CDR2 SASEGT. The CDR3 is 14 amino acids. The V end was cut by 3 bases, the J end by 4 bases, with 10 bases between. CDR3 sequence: CASSDRLKNQPQHF. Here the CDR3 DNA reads TGTGCCAGCAGTGACCGGTTGAAGAATCAGCCCCAGCATTTT.

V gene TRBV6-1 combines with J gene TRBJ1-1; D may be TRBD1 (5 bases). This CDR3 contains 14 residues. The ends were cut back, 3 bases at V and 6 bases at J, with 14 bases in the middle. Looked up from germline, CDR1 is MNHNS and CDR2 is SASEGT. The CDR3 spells CASSESGPFPEAFF. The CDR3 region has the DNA TGTGCCAGCAGTGAGTCAGGGCCCTTCCCTGAAGCTTTCTTT.

Here the CDR3 reads CASSSGPRTEAFF. CDR3 coding DNA: TGCGCCAGCAGCTCAGGACCGCGCACTGAAGCTTTCTTT. The V gene is TRBV5-1, the J gene TRBJ1-1, with D unresolved. Germline assignment: CDR1 SGHRS and CDR2 YFSETQ. V lost 3 bases and J 4 bases, leaving 10 bases between the germline ends. CDR3 length: 13 residues.

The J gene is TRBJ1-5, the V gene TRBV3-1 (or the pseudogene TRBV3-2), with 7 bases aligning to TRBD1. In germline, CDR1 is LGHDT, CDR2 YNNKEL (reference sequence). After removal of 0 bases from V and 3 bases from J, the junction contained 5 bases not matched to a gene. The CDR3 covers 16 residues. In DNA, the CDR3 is TGTGCCAGCAGCCAAGATACGACAGGGCACAATCAGCCCCAGCATTTT. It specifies CASSQDTTGHNQPQHF.

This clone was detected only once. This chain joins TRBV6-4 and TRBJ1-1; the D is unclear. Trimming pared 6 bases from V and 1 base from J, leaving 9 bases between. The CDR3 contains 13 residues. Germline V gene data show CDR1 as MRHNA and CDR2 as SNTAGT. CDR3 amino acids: CASRDDPNTEAFF. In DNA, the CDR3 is TGTGCCAGCAGAGACGACCCGAACACTGAAGCTTTCTTT.

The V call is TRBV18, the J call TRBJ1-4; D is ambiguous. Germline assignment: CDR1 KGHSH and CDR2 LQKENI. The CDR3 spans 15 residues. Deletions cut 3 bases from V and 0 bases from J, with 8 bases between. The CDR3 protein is CASSPTYATNEKLFF. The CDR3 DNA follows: TGTGCCAGCTCACCGACTTATGCAACTAATGAAAAACTGTTTTTT.

The CDR3 loop is CASRLQTGNTGANVLTF. In nucleotides, the CDR3 is TGCGCCAGCAGGTTGCAGACAGGCAATACTGGGGCCAACGTCCTGACTTTC. The chain combines TRBV5-1 with TRBJ2-6, with D possibly TRBD1 on 6 matching bases. Trimming left V 5 bases short and J 2 bases short, with 17 bases between. This CDR3 comprises 17 residues. The germline V gene encodes CDR1 SGHRS and CDR2 YFSETQ.

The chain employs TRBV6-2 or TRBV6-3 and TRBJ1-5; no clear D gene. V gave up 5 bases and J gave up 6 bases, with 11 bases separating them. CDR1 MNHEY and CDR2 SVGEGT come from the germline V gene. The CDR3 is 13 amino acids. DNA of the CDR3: TGTGCCAGCAGTCCAATAGAGGGTCAGCCCCAGCATTTT. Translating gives CASSPIEGQPQHF.